Following are 20 T cell receptor beta chains from one sample sequenced in a study of Graves' ophthalmopathy and Graves' hyperthyroidism. Amplified material comprised TCR beta CDR3 regions derived from RNA transcripts. The authors performed first-round RT-PCR with HTBI primers and then a second-round multiplex PCR. TCRdb used MiXCR to reprocess the multiplex PCR reads, holding one entry per CDR3 protein. The sample lists a few hundred thousand distinct CDR3 sequences, 15% to 20% seen once, with around an eighth in the top ten. The sequenced sample consisted of peripheral blood. Every receptor here comes from an adult man with Graves' ophthalmopathy.

About this clonotype itself: Because it lacks the conserved phenylalanine or tryptophan at the end, this CDR3 is likely a read error. The chain is built from TRBV6-2 or TRBV6-3 and TRBJ2-7; TRBD2 might be the D (6 bases). Trimming took 2 bases from V and 3 from J, leaving 11 bases between them. CDR1 is MNHEY, CDR2 SVGEGT, per germline. The CDR3 loop spans 14 amino acids. The CDR3 nucleotides are TGTGCCAGCAGTTACATGGCGGGGAGCTACGAGCAGTACCTC. Protein sequence: CASSYMAGSYEQYL.

The chain uses TRBV3-1 and TRBJ2-5, with 9 bases aligning to TRBD2. From germline, CDR1 is LGHDT and CDR2 YNNKEL (reference sequence). V shed 1 base, J shed 3 bases, and the junction held 6 bases outside the gene matches. This CDR3 spans 16 amino acids. Written as DNA, the CDR3 is TGTGCCAGCAGCCAAGTAGCCCTAGCGGGAAAAGAGACCCAGTACTTC. Its translation: CASSQVALAGKETQYF.

This clonotype occurred many times. The CDR3 region has the DNA TGTGCCAGCCCTTTGGGGTTGGAGACCCAGTACTTC. This translates into CASPLGLETQYF. This chain connects TRBV7-8 to TRBJ2-5; D is ambiguous. Germline values: CDR1 SGHVS, CDR2 FQNEAQ. Trimming cost V 8 bases and J 5 bases, with 12 bases left between them. The CDR3 is 12 amino acids.

This clonotype occurred many times. The chain couples TRBV30 to TRBJ1-1; tentative D call: TRBD1 (6 bases). This CDR3 has 12 amino acids. Trimming took off 3 bases at V and 5 bases at J, with 10 bases between the two ends. The germline gives CDR1 GTSNPN, CDR2 SVGIG (reference sequence). CDR3 nucleotide sequence: TGTGCCTGGAGGGGACACGGGACTGAAGCTTTCTTT. This translates into CAWRGHGTEAFF.

This clonotype has ten or more counts. V is TRBV19 and J is TRBJ1-5; D ambiguous. The V gene's germline CDR1 is LNHDA and CDR2 SQIVND (reference sequence). Trimming left V 8 bases short and J 3 bases short, with 14 bases between. The CDR3 length is 14 residues. As DNA, the CDR3 is TGTGCCAGTCGACAATCGGGAAACAATCAGCCCCAGCATTTT. Translated: CASRQSGNNQPQHF.

A note on this clonotype: A much larger clone differs by one base, so this may be a read error. The chain has TRBV6-1 and TRBJ1-6; tentative D call: TRBD1 (6 bases). Germline CDR1 reads MNHNS; CDR2 reads SASEGT. The CDR3 totals 12 residues. The CDR3 nucleotides are TGTCCCAGCATTACAGGGAATTCACCCCTCCACTTT. Its translation: CPSITGNSPLHF.

This clonotype was counted at least ten times. V usage is TRBV6-2 or TRBV6-3 and J usage is TRBJ1-1, with 8 bases matching TRBD1. In germline, CDR1 is MNHEY, CDR2 SVGEGT. After removal of 2 bases from V and 0 bases from J, the junction contained 14 bases not matched to a gene. The CDR3 runs to 19 residues. CDR3 sequence reads: CASSYRPQGAGGMNTEAFF. CDR3 nucleotide sequence: TGTGCCAGCAGTTACCGACCTCAAGGGGCAGGGGGCATGAACACTGAAGCTTTCTTT.

On this clonotype itself: One end of the junction fails to match germline, which may point to a read error. V is TRBV5-6 and J is TRBJ2-7; D is unresolved. Germline loops: CDR1 SGHDT, CDR2 YYEEEE. There are 16 residues in the CDR3. CDR3: CASSPRRSRLSYEQSF. DNA for the CDR3: TGTGCCAGCAGCCCCCGTAGGAGTAGGCTCTCCTACGAGCAGTCCTTC.

This clonotype was seen at least ten times. V usage is TRBV20-1 and J usage is TRBJ1-5; 8 bases line up with TRBD1. Unmatched junction bases numbered 16, after V lost 6 bases and J lost 6 bases. CDR3 length: 16 residues. Per the germline V gene, CDR1 is DFQATT and CDR2 is SNEGSKA (reference sequence). CDR3 region: CSALHEKDRDRQPQHF. The CDR3 DNA sequence: TGCAGTGCCTTACACGAAAAGGACAGGGATCGTCAGCCCCAGCATTTT.

Many counts were recorded for this clonotype. The gene calls are TRBV2 and TRBJ2-7; D gene unclear. The length of the CDR3 is 16 residues. Germline values: CDR1 SNHLY, CDR2 FYNNEI. V was shortened by 2 bases and J by 3 bases, with 17 bases between the two germline ends. The CDR3 sequence: CASSEMVSPVGYEQYF. The DNA of the CDR3 is TGTGCCAGCAGTGAAATGGTGTCCCCCGTAGGCTACGAGCAGTACTTC. The whole variable domain, remainder taken from reference TRBV2 and TRBJ2-7, is EPEVTQTPSHQVTQMGQEVILRCVPISNHLYFYWYRQILGQKVEFLVSFYNNEISEKSEIFDDQFSVERPDGSNFTLKIRSTKLEDSAMYFCASSEMVSPVGYEQYFGPGTRLTVT.

At least ten counts were recorded for this clonotype. V and J are TRBV7-9 and TRBJ1-1; D perhaps matches TRBD1 (5 bases). CDR3 size: 14 residues. The ends were cut back, 7 bases at V and 3 bases at J, with 15 bases in the middle. In germline, CDR1 is SEHNR, CDR2 FQNEAQ (reference sequence). The CDR3: CASIAGVGDTEAFF. For the CDR3, the DNA is TGTGCCAGCATCGCGGGAGTAGGGGACACTGAAGCTTTCTTT.

This sequence joins TRBV28 and TRBJ1-1; D is ambiguous. The CDR3 is made up of 15 amino acids. V lost 3 bases, J lost 6 bases, and 17 bases lay in between. Germline loops: CDR1 MDHEN, CDR2 SYDVKM. As DNA, the CDR3 is TGTGCCAGCAGTTTTGAGCTGGGAGGGTGGGCTGAAGCTTTCTTT. Translated, it gives CASSFELGGWAEAFF. The whole variable domain, remainder taken from reference TRBV28 and TRBJ1-1, is DVKVTQSSRYLVKRTGEKVFLECVQDMDHENMFWYRQDPGLGLRLIYFSYDVKMKEKGDIPEGYSVSREKKERFSLILESASTNQTSMYLCASSFELGGWAEAFFGQGTRLTVV.

In its sample, this clonotype was seen many times. The V call is TRBV20-1, the J call TRBJ2-5, with TRBD2 matching over 8 bases. The V segment lost 3 bases and the J segment 1 base; nucleotides outside the gene matches: 7. The CDR3 has 15 residues. Germline V gene data show CDR1 as DFQATT and CDR2 as SNEGSKA (reference sequence). The CDR3 DNA sequence: TGCAGTGCTAGTAAAGGTAGCGGGACCCAAGAGACCCAGTACTTC. Translation: CSASKGSGTQETQYF.

This clonotype was seen ten or more times. The rearrangement joins TRBV13 to TRBJ1-2, with 9 bases that match TRBD1. Trimming removed 5 bases from V and 4 bases from J; junction bases left unmatched: 11. Per germline, CDR1 PRHDT and CDR2 FYEKMQ (reference sequence). CDR3 length equals 16 residues. The CDR3 DNA reads as TGTGCCAGCAGCCTGACCCGGGACAGGGCTGGCTATGGCTACACCTTC. This translates into CASSLTRDRAGYGYTF.

This clonotype was counted at least ten times. The J gene is TRBJ2-5, the V gene TRBV4-1, with D perhaps TRBD1 or TRBD2 (5 bases each). CDR3 size: 15 residues. Germline CDR1 reads MGHRA; CDR2 reads YSYEKL. Trimming took off 4 bases at V and 1 base at J, with 13 bases between the two ends. The CDR3 reads CASSPRGTSQETQYF. CDR3 in DNA: TGCGCCAGCAGCCCCCGTGGGACCTCCCAAGAGACCCAGTACTTC.

V and J are TRBV28 and TRBJ1-6; D call uncertain. This CDR3 has 13 residues. V gave up 3 bases and J gave up 5 bases, with 5 bases separating them. Germline V lookup: CDR1 MDHEN, CDR2 SYDVKM. CDR3 bases: TGTGCCAGCAGTTTGGATAATAATTCACCCCTCCACTTT. It specifies CASSLDNNSPLHF.

This clonotype was seen many times. The CDR3 here is CASSTGLAGAKETQYF. The CDR3 coding sequence is TGTGCCAGCAGCACTGGACTAGCGGGAGCGAAAGAGACCCAGTACTTC. V gene TRBV7-9 combines with J gene TRBJ2-5; 13 bases are a match to TRBD2. V lost 5 bases and J lost 3; bases outside the gene matches: 6. In germline, CDR1 is SEHNR, CDR2 FQNEAQ (reference sequence). The CDR3 contains 16 residues.

In the case of this clonotype: A much larger clone lies one base from this, so it may be a read error. This chain connects TRBV20-1 to TRBJ2-5, with 10 bases that match TRBD1. CDR1 is DFQATT, CDR2 SNEGSKA, per germline (reference sequence). This CDR3 is 13 amino acids long. The CDR3 loop is CSAPGQGEETLCF. In nucleotides, the CDR3 is TGCAGTGCTCCCGGACAGGGGGAGGAGACCCTGTGCTTC.

In this sample, this clonotype turned up many times. The chain employs TRBV11-2 and TRBJ2-5; 7 bases fit TRBD2. The V gene's germline CDR1 is SGHAT and CDR2 FQNNGV. V gave up 1 base and J gave up 4 bases; unmatched junction bases: 6. The CDR3 sequence is 15 residues long. CDR3 amino acids: CASSLGEGHGETQYF. CDR3 bases: TGTGCCAGCAGCTTAGGGGAGGGCCACGGAGAGACCCAGTACTTC. Drawing the rest from reference TRBV11-2 and TRBJ2-5, the complete variable domain is EAGVAQSPRYKIIEKRQSVAFWCNPISGHATLYWYQQILGQGPKLLIQFQNNGVVDDSQLPKDRFSAERLKGVDSTLKIQPAKLEDSAVYLCASSLGEGHGETQYFGPGTRLLVL.

This rearrangement joins TRBV28 to TRBJ2-7, with TRBD2 matching 7 bases. Per the germline V gene, CDR1 is MDHEN and CDR2 is SYDVKM. The ends lost 5 bases at V and 9 bases at J; junction bases unmatched: 13. The CDR3 runs to 14 residues. CDR3 DNA: TGTGCCAGCAGTACCCCGGGACTACCTTTCGGGCAGTACTTC. Amino acid sequence: CASSTPGLPFGQYF.